Listed below are T cell receptor beta chains from one sample, sequenced in a study of T cells after yellow fever vaccination. TCRdb redid the calling of the 5' RACE reads with MiXCR, one entry per CDR3 protein. Found here are about 260,000 distinct CDR3 sequences, around 13% of them singletons; the top ten hold roughly 0.5%. Sequenced material: CD4+ T cells sorted from PBMCs, taken 45 days after the yellow fever booster vaccination. The receptors come from a young man who received the YFV17D yellow fever vaccine. CDR3s include the opening cysteine and the closing phenylalanine or tryptophan. A D gene is named only where the DNA matches it firmly. The size entry is marked missing in some rows and otherwise reads once, few, many or a size class.

j_gene,v_gene,d_gene,abundance,CDR3nt,CDR3aa
TRBJ2-7,TRBV10-3,NA,few,TGTGCCACCGAACGAGGGGGCTACGAGCAGTACTTC,CATERGGYEQYF
TRBJ2-7,TRBV12-3/TRBV12-4,TRBD2,few,TGTGCCAGCAGTTTAGGGGGACTAGCGGAGGAGCAGTACTTC,CASSLGGLAEEQYF
TRBJ2-7,TRBV9,TRBD1,NA,TGTGCCAGCAGCGTAGAGTCAGGGGGCTCCTACGAGCAGTACTTC,CASSVESGGSYEQYF
TRBJ2-4,TRBV20-1,TRBD2,few,TGCAGTGCTAGAGAGGGGGGGGTGGCCAAAAACATTCAGTACTTC,CSAREGGVAKNIQYF
TRBJ2-3,TRBV9,NA,NA,TGTGCCAGCAGCGTAGCTGGACTATCTCCGGGCACAGATACGCAGTATTTT,CASSVAGLSPGTDTQYF
TRBJ2-5,TRBV5-1,NA,NA,TGCGCCAGCAGGGACGCTACGTACCAAGAGACCCAGTACTTC,CASRDATYQETQYF
TRBJ2-7,TRBV5-1,NA,NA,TGCGCCAGCAGCTTGACCGAGACCTACTACGAGCAGTACTTC,CASSLTETYYEQYF
TRBJ1-5,TRBV6-1,NA,NA,TGTGCCAGCAGTAAGAGGGGAAGCAATCAGCCCCAGCATTTT,CASSKRGSNQPQHF
TRBJ2-3,TRBV29-1,TRBD1,few,TGCAGCGTGGAAGGACAGGGAAAAGCCTCAGATACGCAGTATTTT,CSVEGQGKASDTQYF
TRBJ2-6,TRBV7-3,NA,NA,TGTGCCAGCAGCCGCTCCTCCAAGGGCGGGACTGGGGCCAACGTCCTGACTTTC,CASSRSSKGGTGANVLTF
TRBJ2-5,TRBV7-9,NA,many,TGTGCCAGCAGCTTACGGCGAGATCAAGAGACCCAGTACTTC,CASSLRRDQETQYF
TRBJ2-7,TRBV12-3/TRBV12-4,TRBD2,few,TGTGCCAGCAGCCAGACTAGCGGGAGTTTCGAGCAGTACTTC,CASSQTSGSFEQYF
TRBJ2-1,TRBV20-1,TRBD2,few,TGCAGTGCTAGTTTAAGCGGGGGGGGAAATGAGCAGTTCTTC,CSASLSGGGNEQFF
TRBJ2-2,TRBV11-3,NA,few,TGTGCCAGCAGCTGGGTTGCCACCGGGGAGCTGTTTTTT,CASSWVATGELFF
TRBJ2-1,TRBV11-3,NA,NA,TGTGCCAGCAGCCCCTACGATAATGTGAATGAGCAGTTCTTC,CASSPYDNVNEQFF
TRBJ2-1,TRBV28,NA,NA,TGTGCCAGCCGTTTGTCGGGACGTGAGCAGTTCTTC,CASRLSGREQFF
TRBJ2-3,TRBV4-2,NA,few,TGTGCCAGCAGCCAAGCGTTGGGAGTGGACACAGATACGCAGTATTTT,CASSQALGVDTDTQYF
TRBJ2-3,TRBV3-1,NA,NA,TGTGCCAGCAGCCAAATTTCAGCCGATACGCAGTATTTT,CASSQISADTQYF
TRBJ1-2,TRBV20-1,NA,few,TGCAGTGCTAGCGACGGCGTTGGGTATGGCTACACCTTC,CSASDGVGYGYTF
TRBJ2-1,TRBV15,NA,NA,TGTGCCACCAGCCGGGCTCGTGGGAGTACCGTCTACAATGAGCAGTTCTTC,CATSRARGSTVYNEQFF
TRBJ2-1,TRBV11-2,NA,few,TGTGCCAGCAGCTTAGATCCCGGGGGTATGGAGTTCTTC,CASSLDPGGMEFF
TRBJ2-3,TRBV12-3/TRBV12-4,NA,few,TGTGCCAGCAGTTTAATGGATACGCAGTATTTT,CASSLMDTQYF
TRBJ2-7,TRBV6-2/TRBV6-3,NA,NA,TGTGCCAGCAGTTACTCGATCTTCGAGCAGTACTTC,CASSYSIFEQYF
TRBJ2-3,TRBV7-2,TRBD2,few,TGTGCCAGCAGTCCACTAGCGGGAGGCACCGGGGCGCAGTATTTT,CASSPLAGGTGAQYF
TRBJ2-3,TRBV5-1,NA,few,TGCGCCAGCAGTCCTCGGGATTTTGCAGATACGCAGTATTTT,CASSPRDFADTQYF
TRBJ1-4,TRBV3-1,NA,NA,TGTGCCAGCAGCCAAGAAGTGTCAACTAATGAAAAACTGTTTTTT,CASSQEVSTNEKLFF
TRBJ1-5,TRBV29-1,NA,NA,TGCAGCGTTGAACGGATTTCAGGAGAGCCCCAGCATTTT,CSVERISGEPQHF
TRBJ2-5,TRBV7-2,NA,many,TGTGCCAGCAGCTTAGGGGTTCGGGAGACCCAGTACTTC,CASSLGVRETQYF
TRBJ2-5,TRBV4-2,TRBD1,NA,TGTGCCAGCAGCCAAGATTTACTGGGACAGGGAACCCAGTACTTC,CASSQDLLGQGTQYF
TRBJ2-7,TRBV30,NA,few,TGTGCCTGGAGTGCCAGAGGCGAGCAGTACTTC,CAWSARGEQYF
TRBJ2-1,TRBV5-1,NA,NA,TGCGCCAGCAGCTCGGATGATGAGCAGTTCTTC,CASSSDDEQFF
TRBJ2-3,TRBV20-1,NA,few,TGCAGTGCTAGTTCCCCGGATAGCACAGATACGCAGTATTTT,CSASSPDSTDTQYF
TRBJ2-2,TRBV11-2,TRBD1,few,TGTGCCAGCAGCTTAAGTACTACCGGGACAGGGGTCGGGGAGCTGTTTTTT,CASSLSTTGTGVGELFF
TRBJ2-1,TRBV20-1,TRBD2,few,TGCAGTGCTAGAGGGGGGTCTAGCGGGAGGAATGAGCAGTTCTTC,CSARGGSSGRNEQFF
TRBJ2-7,TRBV30,NA,NA,TGTGCCTGGAGCGGGGGACGGTACGAGCAGTACTTC,CAWSGGRYEQYF
TRBJ2-7,TRBV27,TRBD1,few,TGTGCCAGCAAGTCGTTGGGACAGGGGGCATACGAGCAGTACTTC,CASKSLGQGAYEQYF
TRBJ2-7,TRBV7-2,TRBD2,many,TGTGCCAGCAGACTAGCGGGATCCTACGAGCAGTACTTC,CASRLAGSYEQYF
TRBJ2-6,TRBV7-2,NA,few,TGTGCCAGCAGTACCACAGGAGGCGGATCTGGGGCCAACGTCCTGACTTTC,CASSTTGGGSGANVLTF
TRBJ2-1,TRBV5-1,NA,NA,TGCGCCAGCAGCGAGGGGGGAGAAGCCAATGAGCAGTTCTTC,CASSEGGEANEQFF
TRBJ1-3,TRBV7-2,NA,NA,TGTGCCAGCAGCAACTACACTGGAAACACCATATATTTT,CASSNYTGNTIYF
TRBJ2-5,TRBV7-2,NA,NA,TGTGCCAGCAGCTCCGTGGGGTGGGGGACCCAGTACTTC,CASSSVGWGTQYF
TRBJ1-6,TRBV7-2,NA,few,TGTGCCAGCAGCTTCGAAACAGCCGAAGTTTCACCCCTCCACTTT,CASSFETAEVSPLHF
TRBJ1-2,TRBV7-2,NA,NA,TGTGCCAGCAGCTGGAGGGCTGGTGGCTACACCTTC,CASSWRAGGYTF
TRBJ2-1,TRBV11-2,TRBD2,NA,TGTGCCAGCAGCTCTATCGGGAGGGGGGCAGGTCTAGCGCAGGGGAATGAGCAGTTCTTC,CASSSIGRGAGLAQGNEQFF
TRBJ2-7,TRBV10-3,NA,few,TGTGCCATCAGTGTCAAGGAGGGTGAGCAGTACTTC,CAISVKEGEQYF
TRBJ2-2,TRBV20-1,NA,NA,TGCAGTGCTAGTCTACCCCTGGCCGGCACCGGGGAGCTGTTTTTT,CSASLPLAGTGELFF